This TCR beta chain is drawn from a study of cytomegalovirus exposure and HLA in healthy donors. The donors, nominally healthy at sampling, likely had unrecorded immune exposures. Points from the study as a whole: Reported results showed that the classifier diagnosed cytomegalovirus status with high specificity and sensitivity. TRBV6-2, TRBV6-3 and some other V segments were excluded as indistinguishable. When analyzed later, the rates of TCR association showed variation by HLA locus, with DRB1 the most and HLA-C the fewest.

About this clone: Its antigen is currently unknown.

PCR was performed using 60 Vbeta and 13 Jbeta primers. Sequencing was performed with immunoSEQ multiplex PCR; in TCRdb, only in-frame clones are kept and a portion is missing. The profile shows more than 65,000 clones, roughly two thirds of them singletons. CDR3 size: 18 residues. The rearrangement joins TRBV21-1 to TRBJ2-5; the table's TRBD2 call for D was not verified on the DNA. TRBV21-1 is a recognized pseudogene. Sample: PBMCs. This TCR came from a woman aged 50 to 60 in good health and CMV-seropositive. CDR3 coding DNA: TGTGCCAGCAGCAAAGGACGCAGGAGGGGGGGACCTCAAGAGACCCAGTACTTC. Amino acid sequence: CASSKGRRRGGPQETQYF.